Below are 28 T cell receptor beta chains sequenced from a single sample in a study of blood T cell repertoires in COVID-19. Assay: immunoSEQ multiplex PCR; the TCRdb copy retains only in-frame clones and omits some. The sample shows approximately 250,000 clones, roughly 85% of them seen only once. Sequencing was carried out using PBMCs or T cells enriched from blood (not recorded which). The receptors here all came from a woman aged 50 to 60 with acute COVID-19.

A note on this clone: Other nucleotide sequences in the sample specify the same CDR3. J is TRBJ1-2 and V is TRBV19; 7 positions match TRBD1. V trimming: 0 bases; J trimming: 2 bases; junction bases outside the gene matches: 0. Germline values: CDR1 LNHDA, CDR2 SQIVND (reference sequence). The CDR3 runs 14 residues. The CDR3 bases are TGTGCCAGTAGTATAGACAGGGGGAACTATGGCTACACCTTC. Protein product: CASSIDRGNYGYTF.

V gene TRBV19 combines with J gene TRBJ1-1; 11 nucleotides agree with TRBD1. This CDR3 region has 15 residues. Unmatched junction bases numbered 2, after V lost 4 bases and J lost 1 base. Germline-derived CDR1 and CDR2 are LNHDA and SQIVND (reference sequence). CDR3 loop: CASSRTGGKNTEAFF. CDR3 in DNA: TGTGCCAGTAGTAGGACAGGGGGCAAGAACACTGAAGCTTTCTTT.

The gene calls are TRBV12-3 or TRBV12-4 and TRBJ1-5, with D unresolved. The CDR3 sequence is 13 residues long. The V end was cut by 4 bases, the J end by 5 bases, with 9 bases between. The CDR3 loop is CASSWRADQPQHF. In DNA form, the CDR3 reads TGTGCCAGCAGTTGGAGGGCGGATCAGCCCCAGCATTTT.

This clone was counted a single time. The gene calls are TRBV5-4 and TRBJ1-2; D perhaps matches TRBD1 (6 bases). From germline, CDR1 is SGHNT and CDR2 YYREEE (reference sequence). The CDR3 is made up of 13 amino acids. V dropped 4 bases and J dropped 4 bases, with 11 bases sitting between them. CDR3 sequence reads: CASSLQGAYGYTF. The CDR3 nucleotides are TGTGCCAGCAGCCTACAGGGAGCCTATGGCTACACCTTC.

At least ten counts were recorded for this clone. The CDR3 DNA reads TGTGCCAGCAGCCAAGATGGGGCGGTATACTACAATGAGCAGTTCTTC. Protein: CASSQDGAVYYNEQFF. V is TRBV3-1 (or the pseudogene TRBV3-2) and J is TRBJ2-1; a possible D gene is TRBD1 (5 bases). Germline-derived CDR1 and CDR2 are LGHDT and YNNKEL (reference sequence). Trimming shortened V by 0 bases and J by 3 bases, and 12 bases separated the two germline ends. The CDR3 has 16 amino acids.

The chain uses TRBV6-4 and TRBJ1-1; D may be TRBD1 (5 bases). CDR1 MRHNA and CDR2 SNTAGT come from the germline V gene. This CDR3 is 13 amino acids long. V was cut by 6 bases and J by 1 base, with 9 bases left in between. The CDR3, as DNA: TGTGCCAGCAGAAACGGACAGAACACTGAAGCTTTCTTT. Translated: CASRNGQNTEAFF.

This chain uses TRBV9 with TRBJ1-2; 8 bases fit TRBD1. The CDR3 is made up of 15 amino acids. The trim removed 4 bases at V and 6 bases at J, leaving 11 bases unmatched. The V gene's germline CDR1 is SGDLS and CDR2 YYNGEE. CDR3 DNA sequence: TGTGCCAGCAGCCAAATCACATCAGGGGGCCATGGCTACACCTTC. Protein sequence: CASSQITSGGHGYTF.

V usage is TRBV10-3 and J usage is TRBJ1-3; D possibly corresponds to TRBD1 (6 bases). CDR1 and CDR2 from the germline V gene are ENHRY and SYGVKD. The CDR3 contains 14 residues. V was cut by 5 bases and J by 2 bases, with 10 bases left in between. The CDR3 region has the DNA TGTGCCATCAGTCCGACAGGTCCTGGAAACACCATATATTTT. As protein: CAISPTGPGNTIYF.

CDR3 DNA sequence: TGTGCCTGGAGTCCCGGGACAGGGGCTTTCTTT. It codes for CAWSPGTGAFF. The gene calls are TRBV30 and TRBJ1-1; TRBD1 agrees at 9 bases. The V gene's germline CDR1 is GTSNPN and CDR2 SVGIG (reference sequence). This CDR3 contains 11 residues. The ends lost 2 bases at V and 11 bases at J; junction bases unmatched: 3.

Here the CDR3 reads CASSLQINEQFF. For the CDR3, the DNA is TGTGCCAGCAGCCTTCAGATTAATGAGCAGTTCTTC. J is TRBJ2-1 and V is TRBV7-9, with D unresolved. This CDR3 contains 12 residues. With 5 bases removed from V and 7 bases from J, the gap between germline ends came to 9 bases. Germline-derived CDR1 and CDR2 are SEHNR and FQNEAQ (reference sequence). Full variable domain (remainder filled in from reference TRBV7-9 and TRBJ2-1): DTGVSQNPRHKITKRGQNVTFRCDPISEHNRLYWYRQTLGQGPEFLTYFQNEAQLEKSRLLSDRFSAERPKGSFSTLEIQRTEQGDSAMYLCASSLQINEQFFGPGTRLTVL.

This sequence joins TRBV3-1 (or the pseudogene TRBV3-2) and TRBJ1-2; 7 positions agree with TRBD1. CDR1 is LGHDT and CDR2 is YNNKEL in the germline V gene (reference sequence). The CDR3 has 14 amino acids. Trimming cost V 1 base and J 14 bases; bases outside gene matches: 13. The CDR3: CASSQAGTATSSTF. The CDR3 DNA reads TGTGCCAGCAGCCAAGCGGGGACAGCTACTTCCTCGACCTTC.

The chain joins TRBV2 to TRBJ1-1; no firm D call. Germline V gene data show CDR1 as SNHLY and CDR2 as FYNNEI. The CDR3 spans 14 residues. V shed 2 bases and J shed 4 bases, with 11 bases lying between them. CDR3 DNA: TGTGCCAGCAGTGAACACGTCACAGCCACTGAAGCTTTCTTT. As protein: CASSEHVTATEAFF.

This clone came up a few times. The V gene is TRBV30, the J gene TRBJ1-5; D may be TRBD1 (5 bases). V shed 2 bases and J shed 2 bases, with 10 bases lying between them. This CDR3 has 14 amino acids. CDR1 is GTSNPN and CDR2 is SVGIG in the germline V gene (reference sequence). CDR3 loop: CAWSSGLGNQPQHF. CDR3 in DNA: TGTGCCTGGAGTTCGGGACTGGGCAATCAGCCCCAGCATTTT.

In its sample, this clone was seen once. The chain links TRBV7-8 to TRBJ2-7, with 7 bases fitting TRBD2. Germline lookup yields CDR1 SGHVS and CDR2 FQNEAQ. Trimming cost V 5 bases and J 0 bases; bases outside gene matches: 16. CDR3 length: 18 amino acids. This CDR3 is CASSPGRVTLTSSYEQYF. As DNA, the CDR3 is TGTGCCAGCAGCCCAGGGAGGGTTACATTAACAAGCTCCTACGAGCAGTACTTC.

The rearrangement uses TRBV19 and TRBJ2-7; tentatively, D is TRBD2 (5 bases). The V gene lost 4 bases and the J gene lost 3 bases, with 13 bases spanning the gap. Germline V gene lookup returns CDR1 LNHDA and CDR2 SQIVND (reference sequence). The CDR3 is 14 amino acids. The CDR3 sequence is CASSTRGQIYEQYF. Here the CDR3 DNA reads TGTGCCAGTAGTACGCGCGGGCAGATCTACGAGCAGTACTTC.

The V call is TRBV5-1, the J call TRBJ1-1, with D perhaps TRBD1 (6 bases). The germline CDR1 and CDR2 sequences are SGHRS and YFSETQ. The CDR3 has 13 amino acids. With 3 bases removed from V and 3 bases from J, the gap between germline ends came to 9 bases. This CDR3 reads CASSYNRDTEAFF. The CDR3 DNA reads TGCGCCAGCAGCTATAACAGGGACACTGAAGCTTTCTTT.

In the case of this clone: Other DNA variants within this sample encode the same CDR3. The chain is built from TRBV6-5 and TRBJ1-2; 7 nucleotides agree with TRBD1. Germline assignment: CDR1 MNHEY and CDR2 SVGAGI. The trim removed 6 bases at V and 4 bases at J, leaving 5 bases unmatched. There are 13 residues in the CDR3. CDR3 sequence (DNA): TGTGCCAGCAGCCCAGGGACAGTCTATGGCTACACCTTC. It is translated as CASSPGTVYGYTF.

The CDR3: CASSQVAGGPETQYF. Here the CDR3 DNA reads TGTGCCAGCAGCCAGGTAGCGGGGGGGCCGGAGACCCAGTACTTC. This chain links TRBV5-4 with TRBJ2-5; 11 bases are a match to TRBD2. CDR1 and CDR2 from the germline V gene are SGHNT and YYREEE (reference sequence). The CDR3 contains 15 residues. The trim removed 4 bases at V and 5 bases at J, leaving 7 bases unmatched.

This chain connects TRBV19 to TRBJ1-2, with TRBD1 identical over 10 bases. V lost 2 bases to trimming and J lost 7 bases; unmatched junction nucleotides: 7. This CDR3 has 15 residues. Germline CDR1 and CDR2: LNHDA and SQIVND (reference sequence). The CDR3 DNA follows: TGTGCCAGTAGTATACCTGGGACAGGGGTGGCTGGCTACACCTTC. Encoded protein: CASSIPGTGVAGYTF.

The chain is built from TRBV27 and TRBJ1-2; D gene ambiguous. Between the trimmed V and J ends, which lost 5 bases and 7 bases, there was a span of 20 bases. The CDR3 is 15 residues long. Germline lookup yields CDR1 MNHEY and CDR2 SMNVEV (reference sequence). The CDR3 DNA reads as TGTGCCAGCAGTGGCGGCGGAGGGAACCTCGGTGGCTACACCTTC. Translating gives CASSGGGGNLGGYTF.

The rearrangement joins TRBV7-2 to TRBJ1-5; the match to TRBD1 covers 9 bases. The CDR3 is 16 residues long. V was clipped by 5 bases and J by 4 bases; unmatched bases: 9. The V gene's germline CDR1 is SGHTA and CDR2 FQGNSA. The CDR3 coding sequence is TGTGCCAGCAGCCCGGGACAGGGACTTCAAAATCAGCCCCAGCATTTT. It is translated as CASSPGQGLQNQPQHF.

The sample holds a few counts of this clone. J is TRBJ1-6 and V is TRBV10-3, with 8 bases lining up with TRBD1. In germline, CDR1 is ENHRY, CDR2 SYGVKD. V trimming: 4 bases; J trimming: 10 bases; junction bases outside the gene matches: 12. The CDR3 contains 16 residues. CDR3 amino acids: CAISARTGLEISPLHF. The CDR3 DNA follows: TGTGCCATCAGTGCCCGGACAGGGCTTGAAATATCACCCCTCCACTTT.

This clone was detected once. This sequence joins TRBV7-4 and TRBJ2-1; D is unresolved. The CDR3 has 16 amino acids. Germline values: CDR1 SGHVT, CDR2 SQSDAQ. V was pared by 6 bases and J by 0 bases, with 15 bases between. The CDR3 nucleotides read TGTGCCAGCAGACGCCCCGTTGGTAGCTCCTACAATGAGCAGTTCTTC. Protein product: CASRRPVGSSYNEQFF. The full variable domain, rest sourced from reference TRBV7-4 and TRBJ2-1, is GAGVSQSPRYKVAKRGRDVALRCDSISGHVTLYWYRQTLGQGSEVLTYSQSDAQRDKSGRPSGRFSAERPERSVSTLKIQRTEQGDSAVYLCASRRPVGSSYNEQFFGPGTRLTVL.

This chain uses TRBV6-5 with TRBJ1-2, with D tentatively TRBD1 (5 bases). Germline CDR1 MNHEY, CDR2 SVGAGI. The CDR3 contains 15 residues. V was clipped by 0 bases and J by 4 bases, with 12 bases between them. The CDR3, as DNA: TGTGCCAGCAGTTACTCGGGTCTTACAGGCTATGGCTACACCTTC. It encodes CASSYSGLTGYGYTF.

The rearrangement joins TRBV28 to TRBJ1-5; 7 bases line up with TRBD1. The ends lost 7 bases at V and 7 bases at J; junction bases unmatched: 10. The length of the CDR3 is 14 residues. Germline V gene sequence: CDR1 MDHEN, CDR2 SYDVKM. As DNA, the CDR3 is TGTGCCAGCACTGGGACAGTCGTTGGGCAGCCCCAGCATTTT. This translates into CASTGTVVGQPQHF.

V is TRBV9 and J is TRBJ1-5, with 12 bases fitting TRBD1. The CDR3 has 16 amino acids. Trimming at V came to 3 bases and at J to 3 bases, leaving 4 bases not matched to a gene. CDR1 SGDLS and CDR2 YYNGEE come from the germline V gene. The chain's CDR3 is CASSDGTGGTNQPQHF. For the CDR3, the DNA is TGTGCCAGCAGCGATGGGACAGGGGGCACCAATCAGCCCCAGCATTTT.

The gene calls are TRBV25-1 and TRBJ2-1; TRBD1 is a possible D gene (6 bases). V was cut by 2 bases and J by 3 bases, with 14 bases left in between. This CDR3 contains 16 residues. Germline CDR1 and CDR2: MGHDK and SYGVNS. The CDR3 DNA is TGTGCCAGCAGTGAAAACAGGGCCCCGTACTACAATGAGCAGTTCTTC. This sequence encodes CASSENRAPYYNEQFF.

The V call is TRBV5-1, the J call TRBJ2-1; 8 nucleotides agree with TRBD1. Germline assignment: CDR1 SGHRS and CDR2 YFSETQ. V shed 3 bases, J shed 4 bases, and the junction held 9 bases outside the gene matches. There are 16 residues in the CDR3. CDR3 DNA: TGCGCCAGCAGCTCCCGAGAGGACAGGGCGTACAATGAGCAGTTCTTC. Translated, it gives CASSSREDRAYNEQFF.